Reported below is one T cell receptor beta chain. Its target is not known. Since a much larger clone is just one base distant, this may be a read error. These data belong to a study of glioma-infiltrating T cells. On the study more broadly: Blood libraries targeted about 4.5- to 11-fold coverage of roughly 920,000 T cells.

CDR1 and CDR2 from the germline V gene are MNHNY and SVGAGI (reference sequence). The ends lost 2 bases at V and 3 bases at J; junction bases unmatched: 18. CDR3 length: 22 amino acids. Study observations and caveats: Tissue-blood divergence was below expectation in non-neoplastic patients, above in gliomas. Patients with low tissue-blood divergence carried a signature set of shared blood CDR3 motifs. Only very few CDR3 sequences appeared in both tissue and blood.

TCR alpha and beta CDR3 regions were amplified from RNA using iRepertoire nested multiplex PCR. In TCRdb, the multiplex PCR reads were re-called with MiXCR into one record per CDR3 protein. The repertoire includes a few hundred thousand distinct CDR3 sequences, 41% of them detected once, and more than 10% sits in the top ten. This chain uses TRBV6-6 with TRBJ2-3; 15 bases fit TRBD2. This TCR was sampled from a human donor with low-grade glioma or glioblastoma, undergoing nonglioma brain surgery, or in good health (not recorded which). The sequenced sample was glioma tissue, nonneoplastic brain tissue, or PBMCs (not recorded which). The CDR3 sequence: CASSYDMVGLAGGTLRTDTQYF. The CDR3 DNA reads TGTGCCAGCAGTTACGATATGGTGGGACTAGCGGGAGGAACCCTTAGGACAGATACGCAGTATTTT.